The 18 T cell receptor beta chains reported below all come from one sample, sequenced in a study of technical replicates of blood from a handful of donors. Generated by immunoSEQ multiplex PCR, the TCRdb table keeps only in-frame clones and is missing some. The sample holds tens of thousands of clones, 85% to 95% seen once. The specimen sequenced was T cells isolated from PBMCs. These receptor sequences come from a human donor in good health.

The rearrangement joins TRBV4-3 to TRBJ2-5; 11 nucleotides agree with TRBD2. Germline CDR1 reads LGHNA; CDR2 reads YSLEER. Trimming at V came to 1 base and at J to 5 bases, leaving 9 bases not matched to a gene. The CDR3 loop spans 17 amino acids. In DNA form, the CDR3 reads TGCGCCAGCAGCCAAGGGCTTACTAGCGGGAGAGGTGAGACCCAGTACTTC. Protein product: CASSQGLTSGRGETQYF.

CDR3 region: CASSTPGNEAFF. In DNA form, the CDR3 reads TGTGCCAGCAGTACACCGGGAAATGAAGCTTTCTTT. This chain connects TRBV6-5 to TRBJ1-1; D gene unclear. Trimming cost V 5 bases and J 7 bases, with 11 bases left between them. Germline values: CDR1 MNHEY, CDR2 SVGAGI. The CDR3 spans 12 residues.

This clone showed up just once. The chain has TRBV2 and TRBJ2-3; tentative D call: TRBD2 (7 bases). CDR1 is SNHLY and CDR2 is FYNNEI in the germline V gene. V gave up 11 bases and J gave up 4 bases, with 16 bases separating them. CDR3 size: 13 residues. The CDR3 here is CARGGQVADTQYF. CDR3 coding DNA: TGTGCCCGCGGGGGCCAAGTTGCAGATACGCAGTATTTT.

The chain links TRBV7-9 to TRBJ1-5; D is unclear. The CDR3 has 15 residues. The germline V gene has CDR1 SEHNR and CDR2 FQNEAQ (reference sequence). With 1 base removed from V and 4 bases from J, the gap between germline ends came to 11 bases. The CDR3 loop reads CASSLDSGHNQPQHF. The CDR3 nucleotides read TGTGCCAGCAGCTTAGATAGTGGGCATAATCAGCCCCAGCATTTT.

The chain couples TRBV7-9 to TRBJ2-1; 10 bases are shared with TRBD2. CDR3 length: 15 amino acids. The germline V gene encodes CDR1 SEHNR and CDR2 FQNEAQ (reference sequence). Trimming removed 6 bases from V and 2 bases from J; junction bases left unmatched: 4. The CDR3 DNA reads as TGTGCCAGCAGGCCACTAGCGGGAACCTACAATGAGCAGTTCTTC. The encoded protein is CASRPLAGTYNEQFF.

This clone appeared a single time. V and J are TRBV5-1 and TRBJ1-1; 8 bases match TRBD1. CDR1 is SGHRS and CDR2 is YFSETQ in the germline V gene. V dropped 2 bases and J dropped 1; count of bases not matched to a gene: 1. This CDR3 region has 14 residues. CDR3 nucleotide sequence: TGCGCCAGCAGCTTCAGGGGGCCGAACACTGAAGCTTTCTTT. Amino acids: CASSFRGPNTEAFF.

The chain employs TRBV9 and TRBJ1-5, with 8 nucleotides matching TRBD1. Germline trimming cut 0 bases from V and 6 bases from J; bases unmatched to any gene: 5. This CDR3 contains 15 residues. Germline-derived CDR1 and CDR2 are SGDLS and YYNGEE. In DNA, the CDR3 is TGTGCCAGCAGCGTAGAAGCGGGGACAGGTCAGCCCCAGCATTTT. It codes for CASSVEAGTGQPQHF. Full variable domain (missing parts from reference TRBV9 and TRBJ1-5): DSGVTQTPKHLITATGQRVTLRCSPRSGDLSVYWYQQSLDQGLQFLIQYYNGEERAKGNILERFSAQQFPDLHSELNLSSLELGDSALYFCASSVEAGTGQPQHFGDGTRLSIL.

The chain has TRBV7-2 and TRBJ1-2, with D tentatively TRBD1 (6 bases). The V gene's germline CDR1 is SGHTA and CDR2 FQGNSA. CDR3 size: 13 residues. V was trimmed by 6 bases and J by 2 bases, leaving 10 bases between them. The CDR3 coding sequence is TGTGCCAGCAGACGACAGGCCAACTATGGCTACACCTTC. It specifies CASRRQANYGYTF. Filled out from reference TRBV7-2 and TRBJ1-2, the complete variable domain reads GAGVSQSPSNKVTEKGKDVELRCDPISGHTALYWYRQSLGQGLEFLIYFQGNSAPDKSGLPSDRFSAERTGGSVSTLTIQRTQQEDSAVYLCASRRQANYGYTFGSGTRLTVV.

The chain carries TRBV20-1 and TRBJ2-7, with D possibly TRBD1 on 5 matching bases. V lost 5 bases and J lost 6, with 11 bases in between. Germline-derived CDR1 and CDR2 are DFQATT and SNEGSKA (reference sequence). The CDR3 is 11 amino acids. CDR3 nucleotides: TGCAGTGCTCTACAGGCCCTCGAGCAGTACTTC. The encoded protein is CSALQALEQYF.

The chain links TRBV10-3 to TRBJ2-1; 12 nucleotides match TRBD2. The CDR3 is 15 amino acids. V gave up 0 bases and J gave up 8 bases; unmatched junction bases: 2. Germline V gene lookup returns CDR1 ENHRY and CDR2 SYGVKD. The CDR3 loop reads CAISESTSGSHEQFF. For the CDR3, the DNA is TGTGCCATCAGTGAGTCGACTAGCGGGAGTCATGAGCAGTTCTTC.

This clone was found once. The V and J genes are TRBV19 and TRBJ2-3; possible D gene TRBD1, 6 bases. CDR1 LNHDA and CDR2 SQIVND come from the germline V gene (reference sequence). Between the trimmed V and J ends, which lost 5 bases and 1 base, there was a span of 16 bases. This CDR3 is built from 16 residues. Here the CDR3 DNA reads TGTGCCAGTAGTGCTATAGACAGGCCAGGCACAGATACGCAGTATTTT. Amino acid sequence: CASSAIDRPGTDTQYF. Complete variable domain (other parts from reference TRBV19 and TRBJ2-3): DGGITQSPKYLFRKEGQNVTLSCEQNLNHDAMYWYRQDPGQGLRLIYYSQIVNDFQKGDIAEGYSVSREKKESFPLTVTSAQKNPTAFYLCASSAIDRPGTDTQYFGPGTRLTVL.

This clone was recorded once. The chain recombines TRBV25-1 with TRBJ1-2; perhaps TRBD1 as D (6 bases). The CDR3 contains 13 residues. V lost 4 bases and J lost 6, with 12 bases in between. CDR1 is MGHDK, CDR2 SYGVNS, per germline. Written as DNA, the CDR3 is TGTGCCAGCAGTGTGGGGGAGGGGGATGGCTACACCTTC. As protein: CASSVGEGDGYTF.

The CDR3 nucleotides are TGTGCCAGCAGCGTAGATGAGGGTAGCACAGATACGCAGTATTTT. Encoded protein: CASSVDEGSTDTQYF. The chain combines TRBV9 with TRBJ2-3; the D gene is possibly TRBD2 (5 bases). Germline lookup yields CDR1 SGDLS and CDR2 YYNGEE. The CDR3 has 15 residues. V was cut by 0 bases and J by 0 bases, with 8 bases left in between. Variable domain in full (rest from reference TRBV9 and TRBJ2-3): DSGVTQTPKHLITATGQRVTLRCSPRSGDLSVYWYQQSLDQGLQFLIQYYNGEERAKGNILERFSAQQFPDLHSELNLSSLELGDSALYFCASSVDEGSTDTQYFGPGTRLTVL.

CDR3 nucleotide sequence: TGTGCCAGCATCCCCCTGGGGGCGGGGAACACTGAAGCTTTCTTT. It codes for CASIPLGAGNTEAFF. The chain joins TRBV27 to TRBJ1-1; D is possibly TRBD1 (6 bases). The CDR3 is 15 residues long. The germline V and J ends were trimmed by 7 bases and 1 base, with 16 bases remaining between them. The germline V gene encodes CDR1 MNHEY and CDR2 SMNVEV (reference sequence).

V is TRBV20-1 and J is TRBJ1-1, with D hard to call. The CDR3 extends over 11 amino acids. Germline CDR1 is DFQATT and CDR2 is SNEGSKA (reference sequence). The V and J ends lost 5 bases and 7 bases respectively, with 11 bases between them. The CDR3 DNA is TGCAGTGCTCCTTCGAGGGTTGAAGCTTTCTTT. This encodes CSAPSRVEAFF.

The chain employs TRBV19 and TRBJ2-5, with 11 bases that match TRBD1. The CDR3 spans 16 residues. The J segment lost 4 bases and the V segment lost 3 bases, leaving 7 bases of the junction unmatched. Germline lookup yields CDR1 LNHDA and CDR2 SQIVND (reference sequence). The CDR3 DNA reads TGTGCCAGTAGTATGGGGGGACAGGGGGGTCGAGAGACCCAGTACTTC. It encodes CASSMGGQGGRETQYF. Full variable domain (remainder filled in from reference TRBV19 and TRBJ2-5): DGGITQSPKYLFRKEGQNVTLSCEQNLNHDAMYWYRQDPGQGLRLIYYSQIVNDFQKGDIAEGYSVSREKKESFPLTVTSAQKNPTAFYLCASSMGGQGGRETQYFGPGTRLLVL.

V gene TRBV5-4 combines with J gene TRBJ1-2; a possible D gene is TRBD1 (5 bases). CDR3 length: 13 residues. Germline assignment: CDR1 SGHNT and CDR2 YYREEE (reference sequence). V shed 0 bases and J shed 3 bases, with 6 bases lying between them. CDR3 protein: CASSLGGDYGYTF. Here the CDR3 DNA reads TGTGCCAGCAGCTTGGGGGGGGACTATGGCTACACCTTC.

The CDR3 DNA reads TGTGCCAGCAGTCCCGAAGGGGGCATACACACTGAAGCTTTCTTT. Translating it yields CASSPEGGIHTEAFF. The J gene is TRBJ1-1, the V gene TRBV21-1; TRBD1 is taken as the D call from the table, unchecked against the DNA. TRBV21-1 is recorded as a pseudogene. CDR3 length: 15 amino acids.